The sequence of this TCR beta chain was determined in a study of blood T cell repertoires in COVID-19. As for the study in general: Sample material is recorded as cDNA or gDNA derived from T cells, B-cell-depleted T cells, or PBMCs.

How the authors handled the data: Estimation of nucleated cell counts relied on the amplification of reference gene primers. Some clones are missing from TCRdb's copy, which holds only in-frame ones; the method was immunoSEQ multiplex PCR. V and J calls and clone size are as listed in that table; D and trimming were resolved from the DNA. Among roughly 250,000 clones listed, roughly 84% were seen once. The V gene end was trimmed by 5 bases and the J gene end by 10 bases; junction bases not matched to a gene: 9. CDR1 MRHNA and CDR2 SNTAGT come from the germline V gene. The CDR3 spans 13 residues. The material sequenced was peripheral blood. The clonotype was recovered from a woman aged 40 to 55 with active or convalescent COVID-19. The chain carries TRBV6-4 and TRBJ1-2; 8 positions agree with TRBD1. CDR3 protein: CASSSDRERDYTF. CDR3 DNA sequence: TGTGCCAGCAGTTCGGACAGGGAAAGGGACTACACCTTC.